One and the same sample provided the 22 T cell receptor beta chains below, sequenced in a study of beta chain features in type 1 diabetes (dated by TCRdb to 2017 to 2018). The protocol used for the library was the immunoSEQ multiplex PCR assay. All of the isolated RNA was reverse transcribed with the High Capacity cDNA Reverse Transcription Kit, so expressed TCRB transcripts were sequenced. Drawn from immuneACCESS, this table holds only the in-frame rearrangements with V and J called that TCRdb kept. Clones are partly lost; checked studies trace under half to an unresolved V gene and leave the rest unexplained. For this sample there are some 240,000 clones; under 13% appear just once. The biggest ten clones account for 1% to 1.5% of the sample. The sample taken for sequencing was central memory CD4+ T cells from blood. The receptors originated from a man aged 18 to 30 in good health.

The chain joins TRBV29-1 to TRBJ2-1; D is perhaps TRBD2 (6 bases). The CDR3 totals 16 residues. V was cut by 8 bases and J by 9 bases, with 29 bases left in between. Germline V lookup: CDR1 SQVTM, CDR2 ANQGSEA. CDR3 amino acids: CSLSFGGTHLRSEQFF. The CDR3 region has the DNA TGCAGCCTCTCATTTGGCGGGACCCACCTAAGGAGTGAGCAGTTCTTC.

This clone appeared a few times. V gene TRBV7-2 combines with J gene TRBJ2-1; TRBD2 aligns across 8 bases. The V gene's germline CDR1 is SGHTA and CDR2 FQGNSA. The V segment lost 4 bases and the J segment 10 bases; nucleotides outside the gene matches: 12. This CDR3 comprises 15 residues. The CDR3 reads CASSYSGTQGGEQFF. The CDR3 region has the DNA TGTGCCAGCAGCTATAGCGGGACCCAGGGTGGGGAGCAGTTCTTC.

This clone was picked up many times. The chain has TRBV12-5 and TRBJ2-1; D not certain. The CDR3 runs 12 residues. Germline lookup yields CDR1 LGHNT and CDR2 FRNRAP. The V end was cut by 7 bases, the J end by 5 bases, with 9 bases between. CDR3 loop: CASALSNNEQFF. The DNA of the CDR3 is TGTGCTAGTGCCTTGTCCAACAATGAGCAGTTCTTC.

A word on this clone: A much larger clone lies one base from this, so it may be a read error. The chain joins TRBV4-3 to TRBJ2-1, with 7 bases identical to TRBD2. Germline CDR1 LGHNA, CDR2 YSLEER. This CDR3 has 17 amino acids. CDR3 sequence: CARSHASGPSSYNEQFF. The DNA of the CDR3 is TGCGCCCGCAGCCACGCTAGCGGCCCGAGCTCCTACAATGAGCAGTTCTTC.

The J gene is TRBJ2-3, the V gene TRBV11-2; D unresolved. Trimming pared 1 base from V and 1 base from J, leaving 6 bases between. The CDR3 runs to 14 residues. In germline, CDR1 is SGHAT, CDR2 FQNNGV. DNA of the CDR3: TGTGCCAGCAGCTTAGCGTGGGGCACAGATACGCAGTATTTT. It yields the protein CASSLAWGTDTQYF.

In the case of this clone: This could be a read error, since a much larger clone is one nucleotide away. The chain carries TRBV6-1 and TRBJ2-5; D gene unclear. Trimming took 5 bases from V and 5 from J, leaving 6 bases between them. This CDR3 contains 11 residues. Germline CDR1 reads MNHNS; CDR2 reads SASEGT. The CDR3: CASSWRETQYF. CDR3 DNA: TGTGCCAGCAGTTGGCGGGAGACCCAGTACTTC.

There are a few counts of this clone. V and J are TRBV15 and TRBJ2-1; TRBD1 is a possible D gene (5 bases). V was shortened by 8 bases and J by 0 bases, with 11 bases between the two germline ends. Germline CDR1 LNHNV, CDR2 YYDKDF (reference sequence). CDR3 length: 14 amino acids. CDR3 sequence (DNA): TGTGCCACCGGTCAGGGTAGCTCCTACAATGAGCAGTTCTTC. It specifies CATGQGSSYNEQFF.

This clone was counted between two and nine times. The chain recombines TRBV5-4 with TRBJ1-4; TRBD1 matches at 10 bases. Germline assignment: CDR1 SGHNT and CDR2 YYREEE (reference sequence). V lost 4 bases to trimming and J lost 5 bases; unmatched junction nucleotides: 5. The CDR3 loop spans 15 amino acids. In nucleotides, the CDR3 is TGTGCCAGCAGCATGGGACAGGGGAGAAATGAAAAACTGTTTTTT. This translates into CASSMGQGRNEKLFF.

A few counts support this clone. Written as DNA, the CDR3 is TGTGCCAGCAGCTTTGGGGCACAGGGCCTCGACGATACGCAGTATTTT. As protein: CASSFGAQGLDDTQYF. V gene TRBV5-4 combines with J gene TRBJ2-3; possibly TRBD1 for D (6 bases). The germline V gene encodes CDR1 SGHNT and CDR2 YYREEE (reference sequence). There are 16 residues in the CDR3. With 2 bases removed from V and 6 bases from J, the gap between germline ends came to 19 bases.

This clone has more than one count but fewer than ten. The rearrangement joins TRBV29-1 to TRBJ2-3; D possibly corresponds to TRBD1 (8 bases). The germline gives CDR1 SQVTM, CDR2 ANQGSEA. V lost 4 bases and J lost 6, with 14 bases in between. The CDR3 is 13 residues long. CDR3 loop: CSVVGQGGDTQYF. CDR3 sequence (DNA): TGCAGCGTTGTTGGACAGGGAGGGGATACGCAGTATTTT.

This clone was detected only once. The V call is TRBV9, the J call TRBJ2-3; D call uncertain. V lost 4 bases, J lost 4 bases, and 25 bases lay in between. The germline V gene encodes CDR1 SGDLS and CDR2 YYNGEE. The CDR3 spans 18 residues. DNA for the CDR3: TGTGCCAGCAGCCCCACCCTGGCAAGGGCATTGTCCCCAGATACGCAGTATTTT. It specifies CASSPTLARALSPDTQYF.

In its sample, this clone was seen a few times. The chain couples TRBV5-4 to TRBJ1-2; TRBD1 is a possible D gene (6 bases). The germline V gene encodes CDR1 SGHNT and CDR2 YYREEE (reference sequence). CDR3 length: 15 residues. V shed 4 bases and J shed 4 bases, with 17 bases lying between them. CDR3 nucleotides: TGTGCCAGCAGCCATAGTATTGGGGGCGGCTATGGCTACACCTTC. It encodes CASSHSIGGGYGYTF.

V gene TRBV7-9 combines with J gene TRBJ2-7, with 9 bases aligning to TRBD2. V lost 0 bases, J lost 2 bases, and 8 bases stayed unmatched. This CDR3 has 17 amino acids. Germline loops: CDR1 SEHNR, CDR2 FQNEAQ (reference sequence). CDR3 sequence reads: CASSLAHRGRATYEQYF. The CDR3 DNA reads TGTGCCAGCAGCTTAGCGCATCGCGGGAGGGCCACCTACGAGCAGTACTTC.

In this sample, this clone turned up many times. The V gene is TRBV30, the J gene TRBJ2-7; TRBD2 might be the D (7 bases). Germline loops: CDR1 GTSNPN, CDR2 SVGIG (reference sequence). The CDR3 length is 15 residues. The ends were cut back, 2 bases at V and 3 bases at J, with 17 bases in the middle. DNA for the CDR3: TGTGCCTGGAGTTCTACAGGGAGGGCTTACTACGAGCAGTACTTC. It translates to CAWSSTGRAYYEQYF.

This clone has only a few counts. This chain links TRBV7-9 with TRBJ2-5; no clear D gene. Deletions cut 3 bases from V and 5 bases from J, with 10 bases between. The CDR3 consists of 13 residues. Germline CDR1 and CDR2: SEHNR and FQNEAQ (reference sequence). CDR3 bases: TGTGCCAGCAGCTTTAGGCCGAGGGAGACCCAGTACTTC. It codes for CASSFRPRETQYF.

In this sample, this clone turned up many times. The chain uses TRBV7-9 and TRBJ2-4, with a possible D match to TRBD1 (6 bases). The CDR3 sequence is 16 residues long. Germline V CDR1 and CDR2: SEHNR, FQNEAQ (reference sequence). Deletions cut 5 bases from V and 0 bases from J, with 14 bases between. CDR3 in amino acids: CASSPRDTLAKNIQYF. CDR3 sequence (DNA): TGTGCCAGCAGCCCCCGGGACACCCTAGCCAAAAACATTCAGTACTTC.

This clone was recorded a few times. The chain links TRBV19 to TRBJ2-4; no reliable D call. Trimming took off 9 bases at V and 9 bases at J, with 9 bases between the two ends. The CDR3 sequence is 10 residues long. Germline CDR1 LNHDA, CDR2 SQIVND (reference sequence). CDR3 amino acids: CASFKGIQYF. The CDR3 DNA reads as TGTGCCAGCTTCAAGGGCATTCAGTACTTC. The entire variable domain, with the rest obtained from reference TRBV19 and TRBJ2-4, is as follows: DGGITQSPKYLFRKEGQNVTLSCEQNLNHDAMYWYRQDPGQGLRLIYYSQIVNDFQKGDIAEGYSVSREKKESFPLTVTSAQKNPTAFYLCASFKGIQYFGAGTRLSVL.

This chain connects TRBV28 to TRBJ2-1; D ambiguous. This CDR3 comprises 15 residues. Germline CDR1 MDHEN, CDR2 SYDVKM. The germline V and J ends were trimmed by 2 bases and 0 bases, with 8 bases remaining between them. CDR3 DNA sequence: TGTGCCAGCAGTTTACCCTTGAGCTCCTACAATGAGCAGTTCTTC. Translated, it gives CASSLPLSSYNEQFF.

Here the CDR3 reads CASSSDGHANEQFF. For the CDR3, the DNA is TGTGCCAGCTCCTCGGACGGACACGCCAATGAGCAGTTCTTC. V and J are TRBV7-2 and TRBJ2-1; maybe TRBD1 (5 bases). Deletions cut 8 bases from V and 6 bases from J, with 17 bases between. The CDR3 consists of 14 residues. Germline V gene lookup returns CDR1 SGHTA and CDR2 FQGNSA. The variable domain in full, completed from reference TRBV7-2 and TRBJ2-1, reads GAGVSQSPSNKVTEKGKDVELRCDPISGHTALYWYRQSLGQGLEFLIYFQGNSAPDKSGLPSDRFSAERTGGSVSTLTIQRTQQEDSAVYLCASSSDGHANEQFFGPGTRLTVL.

This clone occurred many times. Other DNA sequences within the sample encode an identical CDR3. J is TRBJ2-2 and V is TRBV29-1; TRBD1 aligns across 9 bases. From germline, CDR1 is SQVTM and CDR2 ANQGSEA. The CDR3 runs 13 residues. Trimming removed 6 bases from V and 1 base from J; junction bases left unmatched: 0. This CDR3 is CSVGQGNTGELFF. The DNA of the CDR3 is TGCAGCGTGGGACAGGGGAACACCGGGGAGCTGTTTTTT.

There are many counts of this clone. As DNA, the CDR3 is TGTGCCTGGAGAGGCTTCTATGGCTACACCTTC. This gives the protein CAWRGFYGYTF. The chain employs TRBV30 and TRBJ1-2; no firm D call. Germline values: CDR1 GTSNPN, CDR2 SVGIG (reference sequence). V shed 3 bases and J shed 4 bases, with 6 bases lying between them. CDR3 size: 11 residues. Supplemented by reference TRBV30 and TRBJ1-2, the full variable domain reads SQTIHQWPATLVQPVGSPLSLECTVEGTSNPNLYWYRQAAGRGLQLLFYSVGIGQISSEVPQNLSASRPQDRQFILSSKKLLLSDSGFYLCAWRGFYGYTFGSGTRLTVV.

This clone turned up a few times. The gene calls are TRBV30 and TRBJ2-5; no definite D call. V shed 1 base and J shed 4 bases, with 7 bases lying between them. The CDR3 spans 12 residues. Germline V CDR1 and CDR2: GTSNPN, SVGIG (reference sequence). CDR3 sequence (DNA): TGTGCCTGGAGTGCGGCGAGAGAGACCCAGTACTTC. This translates into CAWSAARETQYF.